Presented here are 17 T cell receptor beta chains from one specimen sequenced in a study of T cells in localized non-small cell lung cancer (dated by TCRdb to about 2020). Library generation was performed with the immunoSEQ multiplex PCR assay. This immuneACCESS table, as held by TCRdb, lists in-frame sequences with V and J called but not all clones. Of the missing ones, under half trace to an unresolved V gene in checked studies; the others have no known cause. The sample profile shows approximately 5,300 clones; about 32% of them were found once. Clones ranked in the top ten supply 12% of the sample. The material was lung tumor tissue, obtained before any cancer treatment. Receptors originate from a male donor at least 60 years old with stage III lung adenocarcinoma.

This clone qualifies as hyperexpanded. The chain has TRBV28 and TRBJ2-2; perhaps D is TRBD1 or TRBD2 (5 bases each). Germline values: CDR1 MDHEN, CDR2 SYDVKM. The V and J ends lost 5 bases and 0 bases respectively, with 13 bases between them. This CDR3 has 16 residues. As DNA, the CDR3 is TGTGCCAGCAGTACCTGGGACCGAACGAACACCGGGGAGCTGTTTTTT. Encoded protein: CASSTWDRTNTGELFF.

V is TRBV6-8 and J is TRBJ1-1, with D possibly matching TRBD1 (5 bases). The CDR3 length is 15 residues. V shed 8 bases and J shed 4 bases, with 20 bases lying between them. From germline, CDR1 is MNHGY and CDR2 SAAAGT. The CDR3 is CASRGTLPVGTEAFF. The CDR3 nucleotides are TGTGCCAGCCGGGGGACTCTCCCTGTGGGCACTGAAGCTTTCTTT.

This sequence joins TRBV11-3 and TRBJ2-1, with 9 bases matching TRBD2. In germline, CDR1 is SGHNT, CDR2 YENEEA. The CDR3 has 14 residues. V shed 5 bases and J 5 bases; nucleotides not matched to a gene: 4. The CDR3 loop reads CASSSGRYDNEQFF. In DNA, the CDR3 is TGTGCCAGCAGCAGCGGGAGGTACGACAATGAGCAGTTCTTC.

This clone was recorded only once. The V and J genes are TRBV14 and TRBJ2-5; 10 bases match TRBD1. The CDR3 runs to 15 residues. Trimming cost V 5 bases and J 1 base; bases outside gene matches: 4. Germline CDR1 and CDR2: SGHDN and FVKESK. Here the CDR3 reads CASSKGDRGQETQYF. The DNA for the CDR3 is TGTGCCAGCAGCAAAGGGGACAGGGGCCAAGAGACCCAGTACTTC. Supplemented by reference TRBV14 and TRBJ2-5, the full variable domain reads EAGVTQFPSHSVIEKGQTVTLRCDPISGHDNLYWYRRVMGKEIKFLLHFVKESKQDESGMPNNRFLAERTGGTYSTLKVQPAELEDSGVYFCASSKGDRGQETQYFGPGTRLLVL.

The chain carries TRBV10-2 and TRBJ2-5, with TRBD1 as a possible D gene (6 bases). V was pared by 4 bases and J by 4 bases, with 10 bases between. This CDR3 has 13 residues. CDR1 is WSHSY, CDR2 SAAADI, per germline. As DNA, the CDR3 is TGCGCCAGCAGTGGAACAGGGACAGAGACCCAGTACTTC. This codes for CASSGTGTETQYF.

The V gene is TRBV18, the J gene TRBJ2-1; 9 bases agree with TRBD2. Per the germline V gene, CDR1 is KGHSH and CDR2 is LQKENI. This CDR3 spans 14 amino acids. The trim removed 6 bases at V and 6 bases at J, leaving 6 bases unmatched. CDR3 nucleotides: TGTGCCAGCTCCCCCGGGACTAGCCCCAATGAGCAGTTCTTC. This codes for CASSPGTSPNEQFF.

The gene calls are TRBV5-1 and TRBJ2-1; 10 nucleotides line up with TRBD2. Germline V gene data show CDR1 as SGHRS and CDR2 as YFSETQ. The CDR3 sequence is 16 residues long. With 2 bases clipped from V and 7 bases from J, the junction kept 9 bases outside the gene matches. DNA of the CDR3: TGCGCCAGCAGCTTATTAGCGGGAGGTGGGGTTAATGAGCAGTTCTTC. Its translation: CASSLLAGGGVNEQFF.

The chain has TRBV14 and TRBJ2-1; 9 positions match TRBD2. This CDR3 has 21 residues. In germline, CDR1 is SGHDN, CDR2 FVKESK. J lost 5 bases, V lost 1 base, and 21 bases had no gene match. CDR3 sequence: CASSQVFLDVLAASGDNEQFF. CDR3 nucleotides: TGTGCCAGCAGCCAAGTCTTCTTGGACGTCTTAGCGGCTAGCGGGGACAATGAGCAGTTCTTC.

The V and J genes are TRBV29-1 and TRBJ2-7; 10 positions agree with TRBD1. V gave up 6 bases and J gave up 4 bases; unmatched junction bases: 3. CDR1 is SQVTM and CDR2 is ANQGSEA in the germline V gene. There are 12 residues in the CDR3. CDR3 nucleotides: TGCAGCGTAGTGGGACAGGGGTACGAGCAGTACTTC. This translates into CSVVGQGYEQYF.

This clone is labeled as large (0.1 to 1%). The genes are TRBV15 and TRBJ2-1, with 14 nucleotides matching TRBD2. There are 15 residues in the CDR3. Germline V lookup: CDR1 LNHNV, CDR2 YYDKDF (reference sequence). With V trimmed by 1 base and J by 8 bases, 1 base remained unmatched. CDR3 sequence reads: CATSRAGLAGDEQFF. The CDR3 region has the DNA TGTGCCACCAGCAGAGCGGGACTAGCGGGAGATGAGCAGTTCTTC.

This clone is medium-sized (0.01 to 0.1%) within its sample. The CDR3 DNA follows: TGTGCCAGCAGCTTGGTGTTCGTAGGGATGAACACTGAAGCTTTCTTT. It specifies CASSLVFVGMNTEAFF. The rearrangement uses TRBV11-3 and TRBJ1-1, with D hard to call. V lost 3 bases and J 0 bases, leaving 14 bases between the germline ends. Per germline, CDR1 SGHNT and CDR2 YENEEA. The CDR3 spans 16 residues.

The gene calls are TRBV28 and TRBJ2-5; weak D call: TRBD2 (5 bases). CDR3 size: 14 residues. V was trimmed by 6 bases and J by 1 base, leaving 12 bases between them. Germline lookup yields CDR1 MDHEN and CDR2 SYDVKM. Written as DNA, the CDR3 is TGTGCCAGCAGCTCGAGCGGAGTCCAAGAGACCCAGTACTTC. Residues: CASSSSGVQETQYF.

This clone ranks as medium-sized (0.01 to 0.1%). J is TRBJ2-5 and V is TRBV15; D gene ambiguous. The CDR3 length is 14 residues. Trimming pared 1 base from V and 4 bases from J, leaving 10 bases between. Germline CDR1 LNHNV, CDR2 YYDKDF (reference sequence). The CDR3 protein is CATSRVTTGETQYF. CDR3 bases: TGTGCCACCAGCAGAGTAACTACCGGAGAGACCCAGTACTTC.

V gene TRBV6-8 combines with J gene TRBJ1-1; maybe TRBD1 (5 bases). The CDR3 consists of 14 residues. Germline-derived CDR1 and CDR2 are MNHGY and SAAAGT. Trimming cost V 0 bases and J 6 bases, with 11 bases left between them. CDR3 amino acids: CASSYSGATAEAFF. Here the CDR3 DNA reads TGTGCCAGCAGTTACTCCGGGGCAACAGCTGAAGCTTTCTTT.

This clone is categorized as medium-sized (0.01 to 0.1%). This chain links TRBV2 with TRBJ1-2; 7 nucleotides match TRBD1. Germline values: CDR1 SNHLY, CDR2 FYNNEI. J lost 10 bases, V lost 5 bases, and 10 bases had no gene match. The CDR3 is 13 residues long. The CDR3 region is CASSLGTVGSYTF. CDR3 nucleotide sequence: TGTGCCAGCAGTCTAGGGACAGTAGGATCCTACACCTTC.

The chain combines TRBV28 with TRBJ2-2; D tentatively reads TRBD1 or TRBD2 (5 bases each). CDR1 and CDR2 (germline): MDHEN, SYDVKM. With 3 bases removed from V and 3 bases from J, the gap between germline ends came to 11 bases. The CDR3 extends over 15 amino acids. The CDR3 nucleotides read TGTGCCAGCAGTTTGCCGGGACGGGACACCGGGGAGCTGTTTTTT. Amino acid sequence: CASSLPGRDTGELFF.

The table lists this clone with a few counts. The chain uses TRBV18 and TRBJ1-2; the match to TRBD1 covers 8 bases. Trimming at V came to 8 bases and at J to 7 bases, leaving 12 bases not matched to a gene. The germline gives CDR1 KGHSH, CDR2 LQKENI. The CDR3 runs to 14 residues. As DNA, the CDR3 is TGTGCCAGCGGGAAGCAGGGGGCGCAAGGTGGCTACACCTTC. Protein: CASGKQGAQGGYTF.